Below, 30 T cell receptor beta chains from the same sample are listed, as sequenced in a study of T cells in tumors and immune-related adverse events. The assay was immunoSEQ multiplex PCR, and TCRdb's table has in-frame clones only and misses some. This sample has a few thousand clones, with approximately 65% found just once. Material: gut tissue, obtained from a patient treated with anti-PD-1 therapy. These receptors all stem from a female donor with metastatic renal cell carcinoma.

The rearrangement uses TRBV7-2 and TRBJ2-1; TRBD1 matches 12 bases. J gave up 9 bases and V 2 bases, and 5 bases lay outside the gene matches. The CDR3 totals 15 residues. Looked up from germline, CDR1 is SGHTA and CDR2 is FQGNSA. CDR3 region: CASSLLGQGATEQFF. The CDR3 DNA reads TGTGCCAGCAGCTTATTGGGACAGGGGGCAACTGAGCAGTTCTTC.

The CDR3, as DNA: TGTGCCAGCAGTCGAATAACGGGACAGGGCGACCAGACCCAGTACTTC. As protein: CASSRITGQGDQTQYF. This chain uses TRBV2 with TRBJ2-5, with TRBD1 identical over 9 bases. Germline-derived CDR1 and CDR2 are SNHLY and FYNNEI. The CDR3 spans 16 residues. Trimming took 5 bases from V and 6 from J; bases not matched to a gene: 13.

The rearrangement links TRBV7-2 to TRBJ1-1; D perhaps matches TRBD1 (5 bases). CDR1 SGHTA and CDR2 FQGNSA come from the germline V gene. The V gene lost 1 base and the J gene lost 1 base, with 13 bases spanning the gap. The CDR3 length is 16 residues. This chain's CDR3 is CASSLVRGAGNTEAFF. CDR3 coding DNA: TGTGCCAGCAGCTTAGTTAGAGGGGCGGGGAACACTGAAGCTTTCTTT.

The rearrangement joins TRBV2 to TRBJ1-3, with 9 bases that match TRBD1. Germline V gene lookup returns CDR1 SNHLY and CDR2 FYNNEI. There are 16 residues in the CDR3. Trimming cost V 6 bases and J 0 bases; bases outside gene matches: 6. The CDR3 DNA follows: TGTGCCAGCAGAGAATGGACAGGGGCCTCTGGAAACACCATATATTTT. Translation gives CASREWTGASGNTIYF.

V usage is TRBV4-3 and J usage is TRBJ2-1; 9 bases are a match to TRBD2. The length of the CDR3 is 18 residues. Germline CDR1 and CDR2: LGHNA and YSLEER. Germline trimming cut 4 bases from V and 3 bases from J; bases unmatched to any gene: 13. CDR3 in amino acids: CASSRGGAQTGYYNEQFF. The CDR3 nucleotides read TGCGCCAGCAGCCGCGGGGGGGCCCAGACAGGGTACTACAATGAGCAGTTCTTC.

V is TRBV2 and J is TRBJ2-2; 14 bases are a match to TRBD2. Germline CDR1 SNHLY, CDR2 FYNNEI. The CDR3 is 20 amino acids. Unmatched junction bases numbered 13, after V lost 5 bases and J lost 2 bases. The CDR3 nucleotides read TGTGCCAGCAGTCCTCAACTCGGACTAGCGGGAGGATTCAACACCGGGGAGCTGTTTTTT. Its translation: CASSPQLGLAGGFNTGELFF. The variable domain in full, with the rest retrieved from reference TRBV2 and TRBJ2-2, is EPEVTQTPSHQVTQMGQEVILRCVPISNHLYFYWYRQILGQKVEFLVSFYNNEISEKSEIFDDQFSVERPDGSNFTLKIRSTKLEDSAMYFCASSPQLGLAGGFNTGELFFGEGSRLTVL.

The rearrangement links TRBV2 to TRBJ2-7; D gene unclear. The CDR3 extends over 11 amino acids. V lost 5 bases and J 9 bases, leaving 11 bases between the germline ends. Germline V gene sequence: CDR1 SNHLY, CDR2 FYNNEI. CDR3 region: CASSSERRQYF. For the CDR3, the DNA is TGTGCCAGCAGTAGCGAGAGAAGGCAGTACTTC. The variable domain in full, with the rest retrieved from reference TRBV2 and TRBJ2-7, is EPEVTQTPSHQVTQMGQEVILRCVPISNHLYFYWYRQILGQKVEFLVSFYNNEISEKSEIFDDQFSVERPDGSNFTLKIRSTKLEDSAMYFCASSSERRQYFGPGTRLTVT.

This clone was seen only a few times. The chain has TRBV15 and TRBJ2-3, with D possibly matching TRBD2 (6 bases). V lost 1 base, J lost 4 bases, and 21 bases lay in between. There are 18 residues in the CDR3. Germline CDR1 and CDR2: LNHNV and YYDKDF (reference sequence). CDR3 loop: CATSRGWLGSGVPDTQYF. The DNA of the CDR3 is TGTGCCACCAGCAGAGGCTGGCTTGGGTCGGGAGTCCCAGATACGCAGTATTTT.

The chain links TRBV29-1 to TRBJ2-3, with 11 bases fitting TRBD2. With 3 bases clipped from V and 5 bases from J, the junction kept 7 bases outside the gene matches. Germline values: CDR1 SQVTM, CDR2 ANQGSEA. The CDR3 loop spans 15 amino acids. The CDR3 sequence: CSVELTSGGGDTQYF. CDR3 DNA: TGCAGCGTTGAGCTTACTAGCGGGGGAGGAGATACGCAGTATTTT.

This sequence joins TRBV5-1 and TRBJ2-1, with TRBD2 matching 13 bases. The CDR3 is 15 residues long. The trim removed 4 bases at V and 8 bases at J, leaving 6 bases unmatched. CDR1 is SGHRS, CDR2 YFSETQ, per germline. CDR3 DNA: TGCGCCAGCAGCCCTGGACTAGCGGGAGTTGATGAGCAGTTCTTC. It encodes CASSPGLAGVDEQFF. The variable domain in full, with the rest retrieved from reference TRBV5-1 and TRBJ2-1, is KAGVTQTPRYLIKTRGQQVTLSCSPISGHRSVSWYQQTPGQGLQFLFEYFSETQRNKGNFPGRFSGRQFSNSRSEMNVSTLELGDSALYLCASSPGLAGVDEQFFGPGTRLTVL.

The genes are TRBV27 and TRBJ2-1, with D tentatively TRBD1 (5 bases). V was cut by 2 bases and J by 4 bases, with 12 bases left in between. The CDR3 length is 15 residues. Germline values: CDR1 MNHEY, CDR2 SMNVEV (reference sequence). CDR3 in amino acids: CASSLQGSPYNEQFF. The CDR3 DNA follows: TGTGCCAGCAGTTTACAGGGTAGCCCGTACAATGAGCAGTTCTTC.

This clone has more than one count but fewer than ten. CDR3 DNA sequence: TGTGCCAGCAGAGAGTTGGGACTAGGGGGGGAGACCCAGTACTTC. It codes for CASRELGLGGETQYF. J is TRBJ2-5 and V is TRBV2, with TRBD2 matching 8 bases. This CDR3 is 15 amino acids long. The ends lost 6 bases at V and 5 bases at J; junction bases unmatched: 11. Germline loops: CDR1 SNHLY, CDR2 FYNNEI.

J is TRBJ2-1 and V is TRBV19; TRBD1 matches 8 bases. Looked up from germline, CDR1 is LNHDA and CDR2 is SQIVND (reference sequence). There are 14 residues in the CDR3. Trimming took 6 bases from V and 3 from J; bases not matched to a gene: 4. The CDR3 here is CASRTGVGYNEQFF. In DNA form, the CDR3 reads TGTGCCAGTAGGACAGGGGTGGGCTACAATGAGCAGTTCTTC.

V is TRBV6-4 and J is TRBJ2-1; D possibly corresponds to TRBD2 (6 bases). This CDR3 comprises 14 residues. From germline, CDR1 is MRHNA and CDR2 SNTAGT. Trimming pared 3 bases from V and 3 bases from J, leaving 9 bases between. The CDR3 DNA follows: TGTGCCAGCAGTGAAGGAGGGGACTACAATGAGCAGTTCTTC. Translated: CASSEGGDYNEQFF.

The J gene is TRBJ1-3, the V gene TRBV6-1; D gene ambiguous. Looked up from germline, CDR1 is MNHNS and CDR2 is SASEGT. Trimming left V 4 bases short and J 7 bases short, with 11 bases between. This CDR3 spans 13 amino acids. The CDR3 loop is CASSVERPNTIYF. Written as DNA, the CDR3 is TGTGCCAGCAGTGTAGAAAGGCCGAACACCATATATTTT.

The table lists this clone with a few counts. V is TRBV19 and J is TRBJ2-4; D gene ambiguous. The CDR3 length is 11 residues. Trimming took 0 bases from V and 8 from J, leaving 2 bases between them. Per the germline V gene, CDR1 is LNHDA and CDR2 is SQIVND (reference sequence). CDR3 amino acids: CASSIEDIQYF. CDR3 DNA sequence: TGTGCCAGTAGTATAGAGGACATTCAGTACTTC.

The chain recombines TRBV5-4 with TRBJ2-3; D is unclear. The germline V gene has CDR1 SGHNT and CDR2 YYREEE (reference sequence). Trimming cost V 0 bases and J 1 base, with 6 bases left between them. The CDR3 length is 14 residues. CDR3 DNA sequence: TGTGCCAGCAGCTTGGGGGGTGGCACAGATACGCAGTATTTT. It codes for CASSLGGGTDTQYF.

The rearrangement uses TRBV6-5 and TRBJ2-7; TRBD1 matches at 9 bases. The CDR3 extends over 15 amino acids. The V and J ends lost 0 bases and 7 bases, in that order; junction bases with no gene match: 7. Looked up from germline, CDR1 is MNHEY and CDR2 is SVGAGI. CDR3 sequence (DNA): TGTGCCAGCAGTTACTCATCACAGGGGGCGCTGGAGCAGTACTTC. Its protein product is CASSYSSQGALEQYF.

The rearrangement joins TRBV19 to TRBJ1-1; no firm D call. The CDR3 consists of 16 residues. CDR1 is LNHDA, CDR2 SQIVND, per germline (reference sequence). V was shortened by 5 bases and J by 5 bases, with 21 bases between the two germline ends. The DNA for the CDR3 is TGTGCCAGTAGTTCTTTAAGCGGTCGTACTAAGACTGAAGCTTTCTTT. Its translation: CASSSLSGRTKTEAFF.

The rearrangement uses TRBV19 and TRBJ2-7, with D unclear. The CDR3 extends over 14 amino acids. V gave up 9 bases and J gave up 0 bases, with 15 bases separating them. Germline CDR1 is LNHDA and CDR2 is SQIVND (reference sequence). CDR3 bases: TGTGCCAGCGCGGCAGCCCACCTCTCCTACGAGCAGTACTTC. Its translation: CASAAAHLSYEQYF.

The chain has TRBV10-3 and TRBJ2-3, with D unclear. V was trimmed by 1 base and J by 2 bases, leaving 7 bases between them. The CDR3 contains 14 residues. Germline V gene lookup returns CDR1 ENHRY and CDR2 SYGVKD. This CDR3 reads CAISEYSLTDTQYF. CDR3 nucleotides: TGTGCCATCAGTGAGTACTCACTCACAGATACGCAGTATTTT.

The chain has TRBV29-1 and TRBJ2-3; D is perhaps TRBD2 (5 bases). Germline CDR1 reads SQVTM; CDR2 reads ANQGSEA. This CDR3 spans 15 amino acids. V gave up 0 bases and J gave up 4 bases, with 14 bases separating them. The CDR3 region is CSVEDLRRAADTQYF. CDR3 DNA sequence: TGCAGCGTTGAAGATCTAAGGCGGGCTGCAGATACGCAGTATTTT.

The chain uses TRBV5-8 and TRBJ2-5; D might be TRBD2 (5 bases). The CDR3 has 15 amino acids. Trimming shortened V by 0 bases and J by 2 bases, and 11 bases separated the two germline ends. Germline-derived CDR1 and CDR2 are SGHTS and YDEGEE. The CDR3 region is CASSLGVASQETQYF. CDR3 coding DNA: TGTGCCAGCAGCTTGGGGGTAGCGTCTCAAGAGACCCAGTACTTC.

The chain combines TRBV6-6 with TRBJ2-1; D is perhaps TRBD2 (5 bases). Looked up from germline, CDR1 is MNHNY and CDR2 is SVGAGI (reference sequence). The germline V and J ends were trimmed by 2 bases and 6 bases, with 8 bases remaining between them. CDR3 length: 13 residues. The CDR3 loop reads CASSYGGPNEQFF. DNA of the CDR3: TGTGCCAGCAGTTACGGAGGACCCAATGAGCAGTTCTTC.

This sequence joins TRBV5-1 and TRBJ1-1; 10 bases align to TRBD1. The germline gives CDR1 SGHRS, CDR2 YFSETQ. With V trimmed by 4 bases and J by 11 bases, 11 bases remained unmatched. The CDR3 extends over 14 amino acids. CDR3 residues: CASSLGQGTTQAFF. DNA of the CDR3: TGCGCCAGCAGCCTGGGACAGGGGACGACCCAGGCTTTCTTT.

The chain has TRBV5-1 and TRBJ1-1, with 7 bases matching TRBD1. The CDR3 runs 15 residues. Germline CDR1 reads SGHRS; CDR2 reads YFSETQ. The V segment lost 4 bases and the J segment 5 bases; nucleotides outside the gene matches: 11. The CDR3 loop is CASSVTQGWLTEAFF. The CDR3 DNA sequence: TGCGCCAGCAGCGTGACACAGGGGTGGTTAACTGAAGCTTTCTTT.

The rearrangement links TRBV11-2 to TRBJ1-1; 7 bases line up with TRBD1. This CDR3 has 19 amino acids. With V trimmed by 4 bases and J by 8 bases, 25 bases remained unmatched. Germline loops: CDR1 SGHAT, CDR2 FQNNGV. The DNA for the CDR3 is TGTGCCAGCAGCTCTCCGCGCAGGGGGTCAGTGGAGAGACCCGTAGAAGCTTTCTTT. This translates into CASSSPRRGSVERPVEAFF.

This clone was seen a single time. The chain couples TRBV6-6 to TRBJ1-1; 7 bases map to TRBD1. Germline CDR1 reads MNHNY; CDR2 reads SVGAGI (reference sequence). The CDR3 runs to 13 residues. V gave up 7 bases and J gave up 6 bases; unmatched junction bases: 8. The CDR3 region is CASNLQGFAEAFF. CDR3 nucleotide sequence: TGTGCCAGCAACCTACAGGGGTTCGCTGAAGCTTTCTTT.

Here the CDR3 DNA reads TGTGCCAGCAGTGAAAACAGGGGCGCAACTAATGAAAAACTGTTTTTT. Translated: CASSENRGATNEKLFF. V is TRBV25-1 and J is TRBJ1-4; TRBD1 agrees at 7 bases. CDR1 and CDR2 (germline): MGHDK, SYGVNS. This CDR3 has 16 amino acids. V was pared by 2 bases and J by 0 bases, with 3 bases of the junction left unmatched.

This rearrangement joins TRBV4-1 to TRBJ2-7; TRBD2 is a possible D gene (6 bases). Trimming removed 1 base from V and 13 bases from J, with 20 bases in between. The germline V gene has CDR1 MGHRA and CDR2 YSYEKL. The CDR3 extends over 14 amino acids. CDR3 coding DNA: TGCGCCAGCAGCCAAGGGACTACAGACCCAGCTTTATACTTC. Its translation: CASSQGTTDPALYF.